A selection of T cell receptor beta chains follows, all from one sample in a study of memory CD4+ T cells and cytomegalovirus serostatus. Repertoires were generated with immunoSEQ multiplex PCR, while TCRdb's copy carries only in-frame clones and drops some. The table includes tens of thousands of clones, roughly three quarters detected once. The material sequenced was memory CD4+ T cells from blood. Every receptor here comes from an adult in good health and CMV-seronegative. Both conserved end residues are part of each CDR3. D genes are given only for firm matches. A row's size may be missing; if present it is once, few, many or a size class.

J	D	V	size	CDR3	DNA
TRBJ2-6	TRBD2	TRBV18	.	CASSPLAGSGANVLTF	TGTGCCAGCTCACCACTAGCGGGATCTGGGGCCAACGTCCTGACTTTC
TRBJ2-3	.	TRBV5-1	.	CASSFRDTDTQYF	TGCGCCAGCAGCTTCAGGGACACAGATACGCAGTATTTT
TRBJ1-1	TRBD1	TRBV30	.	CAWSPRTGFTEAFF	TGTGCCTGGAGTCCTCGGACAGGTTTCACTGAAGCTTTCTTT
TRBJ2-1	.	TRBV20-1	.	CSASQVVEQFF	TGCAGTGCTAGTCAGGTAGTCGAGCAGTTCTTC
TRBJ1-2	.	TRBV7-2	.	CASSPEGARPLTF	TGTGCCAGCAGCCCCGAAGGAGCCAGGCCTCTCACCTTC
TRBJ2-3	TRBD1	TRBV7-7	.	CASSLGTGLDTQYF	TGTGCTAGCAGCCTCGGGACAGGGTTAGATACGCAGTATTTT
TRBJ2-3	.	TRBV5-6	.	CASSLRRFTDTQYF	TGTGCCAGCAGCTTGAGGCGGTTCACAGATACGCAGTATTTT
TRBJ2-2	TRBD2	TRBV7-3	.	CASSLTSGSGELFF	TGTGCCAGCAGCTTAACTAGCGGGAGCGGGGAGCTGTTTTTT
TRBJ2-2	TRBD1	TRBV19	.	CASSEGAGTGELFF	TGTGCCAGTAGTGAGGGGGCAGGTACCGGGGAGCTGTTTTTT
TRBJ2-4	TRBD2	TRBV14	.	CASSQELAGGPKDF	TGTGCCAGCAGCCAAGAACTAGCGGGAGGGCCCAAAGACTTC
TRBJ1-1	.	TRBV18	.	CASSPGTEAFF	TGTGCCAGCTCACCAGGGACTGAAGCTTTCTTT
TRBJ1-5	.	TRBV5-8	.	CASSINQPQHF	TGTGCCAGCAGCATCAATCAGCCCCAGCATTTT
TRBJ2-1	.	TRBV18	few	CASSRDWEQFF	TGTGCCAGCTCACGAGACTGGGAGCAGTTCTTC
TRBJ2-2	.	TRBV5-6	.	CASSSGQPRAGELFF	TGTGCCAGCAGCTCCGGCCAGCCGAGGGCCGGGGAGCTGTTTTTT
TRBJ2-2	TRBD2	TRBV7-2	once	CASSPPGLVASNTGELFF	TGTGCCAGCAGCCCGCCGGGACTAGTGGCCTCGAACACCGGGGAGCTGTTTTTT
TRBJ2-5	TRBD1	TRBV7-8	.	CASSSDRVEETQYF	TGTGCCAGCAGCTCAGACAGGGTCGAAGAGACCCAGTACTTC
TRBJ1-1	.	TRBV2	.	CASRDDSSRTEAFF	TGTGCCAGCAGGGATGACTCTAGCCGTACTGAAGCTTTCTTT
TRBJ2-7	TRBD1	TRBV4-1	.	CASSGPGQGIHEQYF	TGCGCCAGCAGTGGACCGGGACAGGGTATCCACGAGCAGTACTTC
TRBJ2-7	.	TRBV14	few	CASSQGSHLFYEQYF	TGTGCCAGCAGCCAAGGGTCCCACCTCTTCTACGAGCAGTACTTC
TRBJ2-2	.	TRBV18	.	CASSPSESGELFF	TGTGCCAGCTCACCAAGTGAGTCCGGGGAGCTGTTTTTT
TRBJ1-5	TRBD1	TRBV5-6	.	CASSPSTGDSNQPQHF	TGTGCCAGCAGCCCATCGACAGGGGATAGCAATCAGCCCCAGCATTTT
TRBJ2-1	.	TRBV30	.	CAWTKYHNEQFF	TGTGCCTGGACGAAGTATCACAATGAGCAGTTCTTC
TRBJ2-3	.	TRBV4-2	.	CASSQDVDGDTQYF	TGTGCCAGCAGCCAAGACGTTGATGGTGATACGCAGTATTTT
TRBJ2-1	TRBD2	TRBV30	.	CAWSRGEGLEQFF	TGTGCCTGGAGTCGGGGGGAGGGCCTTGAGCAGTTCTTC
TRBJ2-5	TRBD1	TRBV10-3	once	CAIRGTGAQETQYF	TGTGCCATCAGGGGGACAGGTGCCCAAGAGACCCAGTACTTC
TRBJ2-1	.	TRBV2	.	CASSESREQFF	TGTGCCAGCAGTGAATCCCGGGAGCAGTTCTTC
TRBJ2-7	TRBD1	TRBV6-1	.	CASKLQGASYEQYF	TGTGCCAGCAAACTCCAGGGGGCCTCCTACGAGCAGTACTTC
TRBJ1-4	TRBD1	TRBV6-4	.	CASSDREGEKLFF	TGTGCCAGCAGCGACAGGGAAGGGGAAAAACTGTTTTTT
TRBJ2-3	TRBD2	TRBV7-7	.	CASSESGGQDTQYF	TGTGCCAGCAGCGAGAGCGGGGGTCAGGATACGCAGTATTTT